The rows below give T cell receptor beta chains drawn from one sample of a study of early T cells in non-severe SARS-CoV-2 infection. One entry per CDR3 protein results from TCRdb running MiXCR on the 5' RACE reads. The sample includes tens of thousands of distinct CDR3 sequences, 6.2% seen only once; the top ten take about 3.9%. Sequenced material: whole blood. Every receptor here comes from an adult who was a healthcare worker with PCR-confirmed SARS-CoV-2 infection or an uninfected control (not recorded which). Each CDR3 is given with its conserved first and last residue. A D gene is named only where the DNA matches it firmly. A clone size is listed for some rows: how often the clone was seen (once, few, many), or a class if it is expanded.

16	TRBV28	TRBJ2-7	-	many	CASRVHPSRFSYEQYF	TGTGCCAGCAGGGTCCATCCTAGCCGATTTTCCTACGAGCAGTACTTC
16	TRBV7-2	TRBJ1-6	TRBD1	many	CASSLAGGQANSPLHF	TGTGCCAGCAGCTTAGCTGGGGGACAGGCGAATTCACCCCTCCACTTT
15	TRBV12-3/TRBV12-4	TRBJ2-6	-	few	CASSWQASGANVLTF	TGTGCCAGCAGCTGGCAGGCCTCTGGGGCCAACGTCCTGACTTTC
12	TRBV4-1	TRBJ1-1	-	many	CASSQDRVEAFF	TGCGCCAGCAGCCAAGATCGGGTAGAAGCTTTCTTT
12	TRBV29-1	TRBJ1-1	-	-	CSVSRPNTEAFF	TGCAGCGTTAGTAGGCCGAACACTGAAGCTTTCTTT
12	TRBV6-2/TRBV6-3	TRBJ1-1	-	many	CASQRASLPAFF	TGTGCCAGCCAAAGGGCCTCGCTCCCAGCTTTCTTT
16	TRBV7-6	TRBJ1-4	TRBD1	many	CASSSVGGGENEKLFF	TGTGCCAGCAGCTCCGTCGGAGGGGGCGAAAATGAAAAACTGTTTTTT
15	TRBV2	TRBJ1-2	-	many	CASRRQIQANYGYTF	TGTGCCAGCAGGAGACAGATTCAAGCTAACTATGGCTACACCTTC
15	TRBV6-5	TRBJ2-7	-	few	CASSYSRFSAYEQYF	TGTGCCAGCAGTTACTCGCGTTTTTCAGCGTACGAGCAGTACTTC
14	TRBV6-4	TRBJ2-5	-	-	CASSASGGQETQYF	TGTGCCAGCAGTGCCTCTGGAGGACAAGAGACCCAGTACTTC
15	TRBV19	TRBJ2-7	TRBD1	-	CASSTRTGAHDEQYF	TGTGCCAGTAGCACCCGTACAGGGGCCCACGACGAGCAGTACTTC
13	TRBV5-4	TRBJ2-5	TRBD1	-	CASSGTAQETQYF	TGTGCCAGCAGCGGGACAGCCCAAGAGACCCAGTACTTC
14	TRBV11-3	TRBJ2-3	-	many	CASSLVTTTDTQYF	TGTGCCAGCAGCTTAGTGACTACCACAGATACGCAGTATTTT
15	TRBV11-2	TRBJ2-1	-	many	CASSFTVEGYNEQFF	TGTGCCAGCAGCTTCACAGTGGAGGGTTACAATGAGCAGTTCTTC
12	TRBV7-6	TRBJ2-5	-	many	CASSQTRETQYF	TGTGCCAGCAGCCAAACCAGGGAGACCCAGTACTTC
12	TRBV29-1	TRBJ2-3	-	-	CSTQGGKDAQYF	TGCAGCACACAAGGGGGGAAAGATGCGCAGTATTTT
14	TRBV12-3/TRBV12-4	TRBJ1-2	TRBD1	many	CASRQQGASDGYTF	TGTGCCAGCAGACAACAGGGGGCGAGTGATGGCTACACCTTC
16	TRBV6-5	TRBJ2-2	-	many	CASSRGLRDSTGELFF	TGTGCCAGCAGTAGGGGGTTGCGGGACAGCACCGGGGAGCTGTTTTTT
14	TRBV12-3/TRBV12-4	TRBJ2-3	-	few	CASSLVSSTDTQYF	TGTGCCAGCAGTTTGGTATCTAGTACAGATACGCAGTATTTT
16	TRBV12-3/TRBV12-4	TRBJ2-3	TRBD2	many	CASSPWGGASTDTQYF	TGTGCCAGCAGTCCTTGGGGAGGGGCCAGCACAGATACGCAGTATTTT
15	TRBV19	TRBJ1-1	-	many	CASTTTGRTNTEAFF	TGTGCCAGTACAACGACGGGGCGGACGAACACTGAAGCTTTCTTT
18	TRBV6-5	TRBJ2-3	TRBD2	-	CASSYSGGPAGATDTQYF	TGTGCCAGCAGTTACTCCGGGGGGCCAGCGGGGGCCACAGATACGCAGTATTTT
15	TRBV5-8	TRBJ2-1	TRBD2	-	CASSLAGAPVNEQFF	TGTGCCAGCAGCTTAGCGGGGGCGCCGGTGAATGAGCAGTTCTTC
15	TRBV19	TRBJ2-7	TRBD1	-	CASSSVGQGRLEQYF	TGTGCCAGTAGTAGTGTCGGACAGGGGAGGCTCGAGCAGTACTTC